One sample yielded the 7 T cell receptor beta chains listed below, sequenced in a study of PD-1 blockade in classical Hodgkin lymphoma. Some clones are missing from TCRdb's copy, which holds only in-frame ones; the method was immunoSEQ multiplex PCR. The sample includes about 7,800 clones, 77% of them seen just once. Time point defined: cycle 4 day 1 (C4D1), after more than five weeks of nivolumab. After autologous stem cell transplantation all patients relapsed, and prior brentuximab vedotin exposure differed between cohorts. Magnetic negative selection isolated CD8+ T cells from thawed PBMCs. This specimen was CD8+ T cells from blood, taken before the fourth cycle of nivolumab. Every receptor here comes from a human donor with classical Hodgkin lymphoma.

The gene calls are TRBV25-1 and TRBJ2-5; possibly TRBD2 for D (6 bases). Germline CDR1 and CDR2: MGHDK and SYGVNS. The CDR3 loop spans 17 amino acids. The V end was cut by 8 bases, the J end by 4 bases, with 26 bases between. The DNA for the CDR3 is TGTGCCAGCTCCCGAATCACCCCCACTAGCATCTCAGAGACCCAGTACTTC. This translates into CASSRITPTSISETQYF.

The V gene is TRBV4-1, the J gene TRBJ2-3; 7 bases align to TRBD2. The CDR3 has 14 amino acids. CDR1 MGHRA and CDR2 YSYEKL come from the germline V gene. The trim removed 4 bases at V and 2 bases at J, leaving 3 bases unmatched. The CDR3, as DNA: TGCGCCAGCAGCCCAGGGACTACCACAGATACGCAGTATTTT. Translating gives CASSPGTTTDTQYF.

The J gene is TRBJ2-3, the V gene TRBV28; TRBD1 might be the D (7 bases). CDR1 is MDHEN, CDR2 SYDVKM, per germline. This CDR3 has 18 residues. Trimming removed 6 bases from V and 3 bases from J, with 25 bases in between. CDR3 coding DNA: TGTGCCAGCAGCTCTCCGGGACCCAGGGGGGTAGAGACAGATACGCAGTATTTT. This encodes CASSSPGPRGVETDTQYF.

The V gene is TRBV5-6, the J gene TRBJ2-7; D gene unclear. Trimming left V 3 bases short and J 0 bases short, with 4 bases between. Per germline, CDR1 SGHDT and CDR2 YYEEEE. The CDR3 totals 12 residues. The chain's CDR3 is CASSSLSYEQYF. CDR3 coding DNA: TGTGCCAGCAGCTCTCTCTCCTACGAGCAGTACTTC.

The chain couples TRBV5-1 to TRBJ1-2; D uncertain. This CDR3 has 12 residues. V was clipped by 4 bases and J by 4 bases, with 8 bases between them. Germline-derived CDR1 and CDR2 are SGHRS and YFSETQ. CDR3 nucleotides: TGCGCCAGCAGCACGGACCTCTATGGCTACACCTTC. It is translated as CASSTDLYGYTF.

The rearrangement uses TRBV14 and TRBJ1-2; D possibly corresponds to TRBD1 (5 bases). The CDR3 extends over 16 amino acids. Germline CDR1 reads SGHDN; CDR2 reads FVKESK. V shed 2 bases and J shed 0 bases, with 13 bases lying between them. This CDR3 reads CASSQKGRGPNYGYTF. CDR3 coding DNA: TGTGCCAGCAGCCAAAAGGGGCGTGGACCTAACTATGGCTACACCTTC.

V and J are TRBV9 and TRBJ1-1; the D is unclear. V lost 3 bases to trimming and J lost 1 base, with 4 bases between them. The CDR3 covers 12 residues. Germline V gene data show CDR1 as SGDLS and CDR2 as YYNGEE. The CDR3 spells CASSEANTEAFF. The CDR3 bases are TGTGCCAGCAGCGAAGCGAACACTGAAGCTTTCTTT.